One and the same sample provided the 6 T cell receptor beta chains below, sequenced in a study of cytomegalovirus exposure and HLA in healthy donors. Vbeta (60) and Jbeta (13) primers were used in the PCR. Here immunoSEQ multiplex PCR was the method, and the copy in TCRdb shows in-frame clones only, minus some. Of 180,000 or so clones in the sample, 82% were seen once. The sequenced sample consisted of PBMCs. All receptors come from a male donor in good health and CMV-seronegative.

V usage is TRBV13 and J usage is TRBJ1-6, with a tentative D call TRBD1 (6 bases). This CDR3 is built from 15 residues. Germline V CDR1 and CDR2: PRHDT, FYEKMQ (reference sequence). V lost 0 bases and J lost 6, with 9 bases in between. The CDR3 bases are TGTGCCAGCAGCTTAGGGAGGACAGCTAATTCACCCCTCCACTTT. Its protein is CASSLGRTANSPLHF.

There are a few counts of this clone. The chain has TRBV4-1 and TRBJ1-5; no reliable D call. V was shortened by 0 bases and J by 9 bases, with 12 bases between the two germline ends. Germline CDR1 MGHRA, CDR2 YSYEKL. CDR3 size: 14 residues. The CDR3 DNA follows: TGCGCCAGCAGCCAAGAGGAGAGGGTGGCGCCCCAGCATTTT. As protein: CASSQEERVAPQHF.

This clone appeared once. The chain uses TRBV14 and TRBJ2-7; maybe TRBD2 (5 bases). The CDR3 runs to 13 residues. Deletions cut 2 bases from V and 6 bases from J, with 11 bases between. Germline CDR1 is SGHDN and CDR2 is FVKESK. The CDR3 protein is CASSQWPGSEQYF. As DNA, the CDR3 is TGTGCCAGCAGCCAATGGCCTGGGAGCGAGCAGTACTTC. Based on the CDR3 plus reference TRBV14 and TRBJ2-7, the full variable domain is EAGVTQFPSHSVIEKGQTVTLRCDPISGHDNLYWYRRVMGKEIKFLLHFVKESKQDESGMPNNRFLAERTGGTYSTLKVQPAELEDSGVYFCASSQWPGSEQYFGPGTRLTVT.

J is TRBJ1-3 and V is TRBV6-5, with D maybe TRBD1 (6 bases). The CDR3 has 15 residues. Trimming stripped 4 bases from V and 3 bases from J, with 13 bases between. In germline, CDR1 is MNHEY, CDR2 SVGAGI. The CDR3: CASSSTGTSGNTIYF. CDR3 nucleotides: TGTGCCAGCAGTTCTACAGGGACCAGTGGAAACACCATATATTTT.

The V gene is TRBV5-4, the J gene TRBJ1-5; a possible D gene is TRBD1 (5 bases). This CDR3 spans 14 amino acids. CDR1 and CDR2 (germline): SGHNT, YYREEE (reference sequence). The V end lost 4 bases, the J end lost 1 base, and 9 bases lay between the germline ends. CDR3 protein: CASSLGGSNQPQHF. DNA for the CDR3: TGTGCCAGCAGCCTTGGGGGGAGCAATCAGCCCCAGCATTTT.

This clone was observed a single time. The V call is TRBV5-1, the J call TRBJ2-5, with TRBD1 identical over 7 bases. This CDR3 is built from 16 residues. The junction had 12 bases not matched to a gene; V was cut back by 5 bases and J by 2 bases. CDR1 and CDR2 from the germline V gene are SGHRS and YFSETQ. CDR3 coding DNA: TGCGCCAGCAGAACGACGTTAACAGGGGTTCAAGAGACCCAGTACTTC. As protein: CASRTTLTGVQETQYF.